This T cell receptor (beta chain) is from a study of control samples from healthy donors and cancer patients. CDR3 size: 17 residues. Trimming took off 1 base at V and 0 bases at J, with 16 bases between the two ends. The germline V gene has CDR1 LGHNA and CDR2 YSLEER. Repertoires were generated with immunoSEQ multiplex PCR, while TCRdb's copy carries only in-frame clones and drops some. The table has about 89,000 clones, about 84% seen once. The TCR sequence derives from a woman aged 40 to 55 in good health. The sample taken for sequencing was blood. This chain uses TRBV4-3 with TRBJ2-7; D might be TRBD2 (5 bases). DNA of the CDR3: TGCGCCAGCAGCCAAGGATGGCAGGAGGCGGGCTCCTACGAGCAGTACTTC. Amino acids: CASSQGWQEAGSYEQYF.